This T cell receptor beta chain was captured in a study of early T cells in non-severe SARS-CoV-2 infection. Study information: Unsorted whole blood bulk RNA was sequenced, with unpaired chains.

Study observations and caveats: Using VDJdb, the matching emphasized anti-spike CD8 responses while missing private and CD4 specificities.

Individual cDNA molecules received unique molecular identifiers. From the 5' RACE reads, TCRdb called clonotypes with MiXCR, one entry per CDR3 protein. This sample has tens of thousands of distinct CDR3 sequences, with 16% found just once. With V trimmed by 6 bases and J by 5 bases, 5 bases remained unmatched. This CDR3 contains 14 residues. CDR1 ENHRY and CDR2 SYGVKD come from the germline V gene. This clonotype has just a few counts. What it binds is not known. The sequencing here drew on whole blood, taken at baseline. The rearrangement joins TRBV10-3 to TRBJ2-1; TRBD1 matches at 9 bases. The receptor was isolated from an adult who was a healthcare worker with PCR-confirmed SARS-CoV-2 infection or an uninfected control (not recorded which). DNA for the CDR3: TGTGCCATCAGGGACAGGGGAACCGACAATGAGCAGTTCTTC. It codes for CAIRDRGTDNEQFF.